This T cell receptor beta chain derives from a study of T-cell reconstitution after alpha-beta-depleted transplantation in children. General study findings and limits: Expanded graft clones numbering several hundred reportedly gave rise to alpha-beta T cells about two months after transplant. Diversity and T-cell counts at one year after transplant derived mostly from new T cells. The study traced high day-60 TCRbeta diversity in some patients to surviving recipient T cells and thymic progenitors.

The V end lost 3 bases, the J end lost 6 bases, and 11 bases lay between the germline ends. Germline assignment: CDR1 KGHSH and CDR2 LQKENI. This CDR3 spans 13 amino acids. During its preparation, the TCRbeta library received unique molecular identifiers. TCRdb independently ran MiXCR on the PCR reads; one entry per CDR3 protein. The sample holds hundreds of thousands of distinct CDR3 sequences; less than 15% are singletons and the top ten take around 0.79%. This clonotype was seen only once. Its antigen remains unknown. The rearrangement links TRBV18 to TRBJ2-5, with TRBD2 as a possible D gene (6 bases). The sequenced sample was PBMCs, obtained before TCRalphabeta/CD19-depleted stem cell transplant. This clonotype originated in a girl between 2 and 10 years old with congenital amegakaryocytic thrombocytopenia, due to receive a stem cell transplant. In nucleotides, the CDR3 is TGTGCCAGCTCACCGGGGGGACCTAAGACCCAGTACTTC. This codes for CASSPGGPKTQYF.